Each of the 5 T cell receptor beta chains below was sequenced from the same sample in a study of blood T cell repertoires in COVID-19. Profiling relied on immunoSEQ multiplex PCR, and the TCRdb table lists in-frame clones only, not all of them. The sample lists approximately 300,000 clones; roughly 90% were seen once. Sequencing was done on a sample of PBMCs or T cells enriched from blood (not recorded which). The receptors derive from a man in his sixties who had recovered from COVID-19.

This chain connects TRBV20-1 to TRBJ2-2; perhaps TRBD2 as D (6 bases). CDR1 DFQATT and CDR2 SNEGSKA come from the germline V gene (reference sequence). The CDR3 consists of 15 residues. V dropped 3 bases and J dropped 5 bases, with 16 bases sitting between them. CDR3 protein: CSASQGGGGTGELFF. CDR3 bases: TGCAGTGCTAGTCAGGGCGGAGGAGGGACCGGGGAGCTGTTTTTT.

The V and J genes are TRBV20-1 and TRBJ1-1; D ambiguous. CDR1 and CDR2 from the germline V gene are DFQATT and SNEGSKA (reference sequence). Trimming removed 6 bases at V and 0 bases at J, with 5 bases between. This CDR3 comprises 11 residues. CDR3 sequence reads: CSARMNTEAFF. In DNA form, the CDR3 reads TGCAGTGCGAGGATGAACACTGAAGCTTTCTTT.

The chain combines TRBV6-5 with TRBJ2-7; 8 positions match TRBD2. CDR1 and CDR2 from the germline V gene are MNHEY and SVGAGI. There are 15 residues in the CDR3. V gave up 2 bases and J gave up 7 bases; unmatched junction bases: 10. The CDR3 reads CASSYGRRGAREQYF. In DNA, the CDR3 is TGTGCCAGCAGTTACGGGAGGCGGGGGGCGCGGGAGCAGTACTTC.

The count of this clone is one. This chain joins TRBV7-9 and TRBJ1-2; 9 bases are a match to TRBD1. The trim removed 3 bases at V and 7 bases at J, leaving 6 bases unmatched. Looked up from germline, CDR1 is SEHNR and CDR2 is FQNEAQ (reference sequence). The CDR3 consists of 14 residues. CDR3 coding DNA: TGTGCCAGCAGCTTTACCGGGACAGGGTTTGGCTACACCTTC. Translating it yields CASSFTGTGFGYTF.

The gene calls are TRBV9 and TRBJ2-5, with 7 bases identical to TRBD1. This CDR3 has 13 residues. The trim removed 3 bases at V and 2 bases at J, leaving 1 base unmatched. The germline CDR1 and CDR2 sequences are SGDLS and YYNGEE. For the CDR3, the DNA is TGTGCCAGCAGCGAGGACAGGCAAGAGACCCAGTACTTC. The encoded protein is CASSEDRQETQYF.